The source of this T cell receptor beta chain is a study of identical twins. Study-wide results and caveats: Among out-of-frame alpha sequences shared by twins, low generation probability occurred in excess.

The CDR3 consists of 12 residues. V was pared by 3 bases and J by 8 bases, with 11 bases between. Germline V CDR1 and CDR2: SGHRS, YFSETQ. This clonotype was detected ten times or more. Its specificity is not known. TCRdb analysed the 5' RACE reads with MiXCR anew, one entry per CDR3 protein. Among hundreds of thousands of distinct CDR3 sequences, 15% to 20% were seen once, and the ten largest hold 13%. The same data also contributed to another study, on T cells expressing NK-cell markers.

J is TRBJ1-1 and V is TRBV5-1; D remains unclear. The sample was PBMCs. The sequence was obtained from a woman under 30 in good health. The CDR3 DNA sequence: TGCGCCAGCAGCTCTGGCCTTCGAGAAGCTTTCTTT. Its translation is CASSSGLREAFF.